This T cell receptor beta chain comes out of a study of shared clonotypes between healthy human individuals. Study background: For every donor, three CD4 naive, three CD4 memory, two CD8 naive and one CD8 memory plates were used.

Under the authors' procedure: Junction-only immunoSEQ data arrived without quality scores, meaning filtering differed. The repertoire was sequenced with immunoSEQ multiplex PCR; TCRdb's copy has only in-frame clones and lacks some. For V, J and clone size, that table is used; D and trimming come from the DNA. The sample has hundreds of thousands of clones; nearly 95% are singletons. Selected positively for CCR7 and CD45RO-negative, naive CD8 cells excluded terminally differentiated effector memory CD45RA+ cells. V gave up 4 bases and J gave up 0 bases, with 14 bases separating them. This CDR3 is built from 15 residues. Germline assignment: CDR1 SGHTS and CDR2 YDEGEE.

This chain connects TRBV5-8 to TRBJ2-7; D possibly uses TRBD1 or TRBD2 (5 bases each). The sequence derives from a man under 40 in good health. The sample consisted of naive CD8+ T cells sorted from blood. CDR3 bases: TGTGCCAGCAGCCCCGGGGCGGAAAGCTCCTACGAGCAGTACTTC. Protein: CASSPGAESSYEQYF. Based on the CDR3 plus reference TRBV5-8 and TRBJ2-7, the full variable domain is EAGVTQSPTHLIKTRGQQATLRCSPISGHTSVYWYQQALGLGLQFLLWYDEGEERNRGNFPPRFSGRQFPNYSSELNVNALELEDSALYLCASSPGAESSYEQYFGPGTRLTVT.